Each of the 2 T cell receptor beta chains below was sequenced from the same sample in a study of graft-versus-host responses after intestinal transplantation. Clones were read by immunoSEQ multiplex PCR, and TCRdb kept only the in-frame ones, dropping some. This sample has about 97,000 clones, with 92% found just once. Their antigens remain unidentified. Here the sequenced sample was unstimulated CD8+ T cells sorted from spleen or lymph node cells, taken before transplant. These receptors originate from a human donor who was the organ donor for an intestinal transplant.

This chain's CDR3 is CASSSQQGLYGYTF. DNA of the CDR3: TGTGCCAGTAGCTCCCAACAGGGCCTATATGGCTACACCTTC. The genes are TRBV19 and TRBJ1-2, with a tentative D call TRBD1 (6 bases). Germline-derived CDR1 and CDR2 are LNHDA and SQIVND (reference sequence). The V gene lost 6 bases and the J gene lost 5 bases, with 16 bases spanning the gap. The length of the CDR3 is 14 residues.

The V and J genes are TRBV5-1 and TRBJ1-2; D is uncertain. CDR1 is SGHRS, CDR2 YFSETQ, per germline. CDR3 size: 13 residues. Deletions cut 3 bases from V and 7 bases from J, with 13 bases between. In DNA form, the CDR3 reads TGCGCCAGCAGCTCTGGTAGTATCTCTGGCTACACCTTC. This encodes CASSSGSISGYTF.